The source of this TCR beta chain is a study of shared T cell receptors in the human thymus. The assay was immunoSEQ multiplex PCR, and TCRdb's table has in-frame clones only and misses some. The profile shows about 660,000 clones, around 89% of them singletons. Between the trimmed V and J ends, which lost 4 bases and 0 bases, there was a span of 13 bases. The CDR3 sequence is 15 residues long. Germline V lookup: CDR1 LGHNT, CDR2 FRNRAP. These data also formed part of another study, on human thymus T cells. That paper notes: The study used thymus tissue resected during corrective heart surgery. Repertoires from thymus and blood appeared to show biased V and J gene usage. There were highly overlapping thymic repertoires among unrelated individuals, as related research reported.

Material for sequencing was thymocytes. The receptor's source is a boy in the first two years of life with a congenital heart defect. The chain couples TRBV12-5 to TRBJ2-7, with D possibly being TRBD1 (8 bases). The CDR3 coding sequence is TGTGCTAGTGGTTGGGGGGGGACAGGCTCCTACGAGCAGTACTTC. This codes for CASGWGGTGSYEQYF.